This TCR beta chain comes out of a study of T cell repertoires in ileal Crohn's disease. Whole-study context: All patients had surgery for stricturing (approximately 60%) or penetrating (around 39%) disease.

About this clone: At one of its ends the junction is not consistent with the germline gene, which may arise from a read error.

Only in-frame clones appear in the TCRdb table, and some are missing; sequencing was by immunoSEQ multiplex PCR. Of about 12,000 clones listed, roughly 80% are singletons. Time point described: neoterminal ileum biopsy at postoperative endoscopy, about 6 months after surgery. Germline V CDR1 and CDR2: SGHVS, FQNEAQ. This CDR3 has 11 residues. The sample consisted of ileal tissue. V is TRBV7-8 and J is TRBJ1-4, with TRBD1 as a possible D gene (5 bases). This clonotype was sampled from an adult with Crohn's disease. The CDR3 reads CASSKPGTAVF. The CDR3 region has the DNA TGTGCCAGCAGCAAGCCCGGGACTGCAGTTTTT.